The following is a TCR beta chain sequence with its context. The CDR3 has 12 amino acids. The germline V and J ends were trimmed by 4 bases and 5 bases, with 8 bases remaining between them. Germline CDR1 and CDR2: MNHEY and SVGAGI. As handled by the study authors: Reference gene primer amplification in the assay estimated nucleated cell counts. Produced via immunoSEQ multiplex PCR; TCRdb's table is partial and in-frame only. V, J and clone size derive from that table, while D and trimming were established from the DNA sequence. The table has 30,000 or so clones, around 88% seen once. The sample is drawn from a study of blood T cell repertoires in COVID-19. Study-wide context: Spain, Italy and the United States supplied samples that represented acute and convalescent COVID-19. T cells, B-cell-depleted T cells, or PBMCs supplied cDNA or gDNA.

The rearrangement joins TRBV6-5 to TRBJ1-2; D is uncertain. The specimen sequenced was peripheral blood. The TCR sequence derives from a human donor in a cohort sampled during active COVID-19. Written as DNA, the CDR3 is TGTGCCAGCAGTTCGGGGTGGTATGGCTACACCTTC. Residues: CASSSGWYGYTF.